These 10 T cell receptor beta chains were all obtained from the same sample, sequenced in a study of OX40 agonist ivuxolimab in advanced cancers. The repertoire was sequenced with immunoSEQ multiplex PCR; TCRdb's copy has only in-frame clones and lacks some. Here the sample spans tens of thousands of clones, more than 70% being singletons. The specimen comprised CD4+ or CD8+ T cells sorted from blood, sampled in a trial of the OX40 agonist ivuxolimab. Receptors originate from an adult with an advanced solid tumor such as melanoma, head and neck, liver or kidney cancer.

This chain links TRBV4-3 with TRBJ2-7; D is ambiguous. The CDR3 covers 14 residues. Per the germline V gene, CDR1 is LGHNA and CDR2 is YSLEER. V lost 0 bases and J 0 bases, leaving 6 bases between the germline ends. CDR3 in amino acids: CASSQEGSSYEQYF. Here the CDR3 DNA reads TGCGCCAGCAGCCAAGAGGGAAGCTCCTACGAGCAGTACTTC.

The V gene is TRBV5-1, the J gene TRBJ1-2; no reliable D call. Germline V gives CDR1 SGHRS, CDR2 YFSETQ. The CDR3 runs 13 residues. Trimming removed 4 bases at V and 8 bases at J, with 15 bases between. CDR3 DNA sequence: TGCGCCAGCAGCCCCATCACCCAAGGAGGCTACACCTTC. As protein: CASSPITQGGYTF.

The chain joins TRBV14 to TRBJ1-2; unclear D gene. V was trimmed by 1 base and J by 7 bases, leaving 13 bases between them. This CDR3 region has 14 residues. Germline CDR1 and CDR2: SGHDN and FVKESK. This CDR3 reads CASSQGTVALGYTF. The CDR3 nucleotides read TGTGCCAGCAGCCAAGGGACGGTAGCTCTTGGCTACACCTTC.

The genes are TRBV5-1 and TRBJ2-1; tentatively, D is TRBD1 or TRBD2 (6 bases each). Germline CDR1 and CDR2: SGHRS and YFSETQ. Trimming stripped 3 bases from V and 7 bases from J, with 11 bases between. The CDR3 runs 13 residues. Here the CDR3 DNA reads TGCGCCAGCAGCTCAACAGGGAGGAATGAGCAGTTCTTC. Encoded protein: CASSSTGRNEQFF.

This chain connects TRBV6-5 to TRBJ1-1, with 7 bases fitting TRBD1. The CDR3 has 14 amino acids. Germline lookup yields CDR1 MNHEY and CDR2 SVGAGI. Losses at the gene ends were 6 bases for V and 1 base for J; bases not matched to a gene: 5. The CDR3 region has the DNA TGTGCCAGCAGCTACGGACAGGCGAACACTGAAGCTTTCTTT. Protein sequence: CASSYGQANTEAFF.

This chain links TRBV5-1 with TRBJ1-1, with D possibly TRBD1 on 5 matching bases. From germline, CDR1 is SGHRS and CDR2 YFSETQ. The V and J ends lost 4 bases and 1 base respectively, with 11 bases between them. This CDR3 comprises 14 residues. For the CDR3, the DNA is TGCGCCAGCAGCCCCAGGGCAGGGAACACTGAAGCTTTCTTT. Translation gives CASSPRAGNTEAFF.

The rearrangement joins TRBV19 to TRBJ2-5; 10 bases agree with TRBD1. CDR1 is LNHDA, CDR2 SQIVND, per germline (reference sequence). J was trimmed by 2 bases and V by 6 bases; bases with no gene match: 6. CDR3 length: 15 residues. CDR3 coding DNA: TGTGCCAGTAGCGCGGACAGGGGGATTCAAGAGACCCAGTACTTC. Protein: CASSADRGIQETQYF.

The rearrangement uses TRBV29-1 and TRBJ2-1; 11 bases are a match to TRBD1. V shed 0 bases, J shed 1 base, and the junction held 5 bases outside the gene matches. Germline V gene sequence: CDR1 SQVTM, CDR2 ANQGSEA. The CDR3 is 17 residues long. The CDR3, as DNA: TGCAGCGTTGAAGACACCGGGACAGGGGGATCCTACAATGAGCAGTTCTTC. It is translated as CSVEDTGTGGSYNEQFF.

The chain has TRBV7-9 and TRBJ2-5, with D maybe TRBD2 (7 bases). The germline gives CDR1 SEHNR, CDR2 FQNEAQ (reference sequence). V was trimmed by 1 base and J by 5 bases, leaving 17 bases between them. CDR3 length: 16 amino acids. The CDR3 nucleotides are TGTGCCAGCAGCTTAGAGGCGGGGGCAGTTCGGGAGACCCAGTACTTC. This encodes CASSLEAGAVRETQYF.

In DNA, the CDR3 is TGTGCCAGCATGAGGTTGGGGAAATACGAGCAGTACTTC. Residues: CASMRLGKYEQYF. V gene TRBV6-1 combines with J gene TRBJ2-7, with D unclear. Germline V gene sequence: CDR1 MNHNS, CDR2 SASEGT. Between the trimmed V and J ends, which lost 7 bases and 4 bases, there was a span of 14 bases. The CDR3 runs 13 residues.